The subject of this entry is one TCR beta chain. Its antigen is still unknown. V lost 4 bases, J lost 4 bases, and 10 bases lay in between. Germline assignment: CDR1 LNHDA and CDR2 SQIVND (reference sequence). The CDR3 is 13 residues long. This sample was included in a study of T cell responses to AZD1222 COVID-19 vaccine. At the level of the study: Second doses at about 4 or about 12 weeks were pooled.

Overall study results and limits: Females outnumbered males among donors, who were mostly white British; clonal diversity was possibly underestimated.

Sequencing used immunoSEQ multiplex PCR; TCRdb keeps in-frame clones, though not all of them. The repertoire includes 100,000 or so clones, roughly 90% of them detected once, and about 2.5% sits in the top ten. The receptor's source is an adult in good health. This specimen was peripheral blood, taken on day 0 of AZD1222 vaccination. The chain has TRBV19 and TRBJ1-1; D uncertain. In DNA form, the CDR3 reads TGTGCCAGTAGTACAGACCTGGGCACTGAAGCTTTCTTT. It is translated as CASSTDLGTEAFF.